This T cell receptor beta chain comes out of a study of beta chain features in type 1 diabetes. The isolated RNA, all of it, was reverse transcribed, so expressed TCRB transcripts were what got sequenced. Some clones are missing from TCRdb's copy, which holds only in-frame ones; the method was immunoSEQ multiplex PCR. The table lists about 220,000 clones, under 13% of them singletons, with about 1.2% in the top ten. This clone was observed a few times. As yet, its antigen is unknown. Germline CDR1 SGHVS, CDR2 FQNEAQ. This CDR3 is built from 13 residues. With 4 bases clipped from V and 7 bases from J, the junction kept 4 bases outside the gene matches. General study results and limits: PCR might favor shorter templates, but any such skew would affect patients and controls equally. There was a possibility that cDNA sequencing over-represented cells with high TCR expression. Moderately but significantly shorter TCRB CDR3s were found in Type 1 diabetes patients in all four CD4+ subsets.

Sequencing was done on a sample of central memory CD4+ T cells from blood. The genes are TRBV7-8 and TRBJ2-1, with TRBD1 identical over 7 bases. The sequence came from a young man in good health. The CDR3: CASSSGTANEQFF. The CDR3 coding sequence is TGTGCCAGCAGCTCGGGGACAGCAAATGAGCAGTTCTTC.